Listed here is a single T cell receptor beta chain. These data originate in a study of blood T cell repertoires in COVID-19. Germline values: CDR1 LGHNA, CDR2 YSLEER. The length of the CDR3 is 15 residues. Trimming took 0 bases from V and 8 from J, leaving 13 bases between them. Living in about two dozen US areas, the participants were between 18 and 89 years of age. Cohort allocation depended upon clinical history that participants reported. In the source study's methods: Reference gene primer amplification in the assay estimated nucleated cell counts. Generated by immunoSEQ multiplex PCR, the TCRdb table keeps only in-frame clones and is missing some. The V and J calls and clone size come from that table; D and trimming were worked out from the DNA. The data hold hundreds of thousands of clones, with roughly 89% observed a single time.

This sequence was found in a woman between 18 and 29 years old who had recovered from COVID-19. Sequencing was carried out using PBMCs or T cells enriched from blood (not recorded which). This sequence joins TRBV4-3 and TRBJ1-4; a possible D gene is TRBD1 (5 bases). CDR3 residues: CASSQDLTGEEKLFF. CDR3 nucleotide sequence: TGCGCCAGCAGCCAAGATCTTACGGGGGAAGAAAAACTGTTTTTT.